This T cell receptor (beta chain) came from a study of Ad26.COV2.S vaccination and SARS-CoV-2 variants. In the study overall: Among those in the COV1001 Ad26.COV2.S trial arm was the donor.

Some clones are missing from TCRdb's copy, which holds only in-frame ones; the method was immunoSEQ multiplex PCR. The data contain about 450,000 clones, 80% to 90% of them singletons. CDR1 and CDR2 from the germline V gene are SGHDT and YYEEEE. Trimming removed 0 bases from V and 2 bases from J, with 9 bases in between. The CDR3 contains 14 residues. This sample's treatment: around 19 received Ad26.COV2.S at low or high dose, single or two shots; about five received placebo; per-sample allocation not given. Sampling occurred on day 63 after the first vaccine or placebo injection. The clonotype was recovered from a person aged 18-60 years who received the Ad26.COV2.S COVID-19 vaccine or a placebo. This chain joins TRBV5-6 and TRBJ2-7; D remains unclear. The sample here was peripheral blood, taken in a trial of Ad26.COV2.S vaccine versus placebo. The CDR3 nucleotides read TGTGCCAGCAGCTTGGCCTGGGATCCCTACGAGCAGTACTTC. It yields the protein CASSLAWDPYEQYF.